A selection of T cell receptor beta chains follows, all from one sample in a study of blood T cell repertoires in COVID-19. The protocol was immunoSEQ multiplex PCR, while the TCRdb copy is restricted to in-frame clones and leaves out a portion. The sample records around 150,000 clones, around 80% being singletons. The specimen was peripheral blood. The receptors shown here come from a man aged 60 to 69 with acute or convalescent COVID-19. Both conserved end residues are part of each CDR3. D genes are given only for firm matches. Some rows mark clone size as missing; the rest say once, few, many or name a class of expanded clone.

D gene: NA
clone size: once
V gene: TRBV6-5
J gene: TRBJ1-2
CDR3 protein: CASFGVLTKDGYTF
CDR3 DNA: TGTGCCAGCTTCGGTGTCCTAACTAAGGATGGCTACACCTTC

D gene: NA
clone size: NA
V gene: TRBV9
J gene: TRBJ2-7
CDR3 protein: CASSDRPGDEQYF
CDR3 DNA: TGTGCCAGCAGCGACAGACCGGGAGACGAGCAGTACTTC

D gene: NA
clone size: once
V gene: TRBV6-5
J gene: TRBJ2-7
CDR3 protein: CATRGWRKPPYEQYF
CDR3 DNA: TGTGCCACCCGGGGGTGGAGGAAGCCCCCCTACGAGCAGTACTTC

D gene: TRBD2
clone size: once
V gene: TRBV7-9
J gene: TRBJ2-5
CDR3 protein: CASSLVPPSLAEETQYF
CDR3 DNA: TGTGCCAGCAGCTTAGTCCCCCCGTCCCTAGCGGAAGAGACCCAGTACTTC

D gene: NA
clone size: NA
V gene: TRBV28
J gene: TRBJ1-1
CDR3 protein: CASGVRSKEAFF
CDR3 DNA: TGTGCCAGCGGAGTTCGATCTAAAGAAGCTTTCTTT

D gene: NA
clone size: NA
V gene: TRBV12-3/TRBV12-4
J gene: TRBJ2-3
CDR3 protein: CASSFRSTDTQYF
CDR3 DNA: TGTGCCAGCAGTTTTCGGAGCACAGATACGCAGTATTTT

D gene: TRBD1
clone size: NA
V gene: TRBV14
J gene: TRBJ2-1
CDR3 protein: CASSQRTGGNEQFF
CDR3 DNA: TGTGCCAGCAGCCAACGGACAGGGGGCAATGAGCAGTTCTTC

D gene: NA
clone size: NA
V gene: TRBV2
J gene: TRBJ1-2
CDR3 protein: CASRQTGFGYTF
CDR3 DNA: TGTGCCAGCAGACAAACAGGGTTTGGCTACACCTTC

D gene: TRBD2
clone size: NA
V gene: TRBV5-1
J gene: TRBJ2-7
CDR3 protein: CASSFLAGVWYEQYF
CDR3 DNA: TGCGCCAGCAGCTTTTTAGCGGGAGTCTGGTACGAGCAGTACTTC

D gene: TRBD2
clone size: NA
V gene: TRBV27
J gene: TRBJ2-7
CDR3 protein: CASSPFAGVLAEQYF
CDR3 DNA: TGTGCCAGCAGTCCCTTTGCGGGAGTGTTAGCCGAGCAGTACTTC

D gene: TRBD1
clone size: NA
V gene: TRBV28
J gene: TRBJ1-1
CDR3 protein: CASSSPGQGNTEAFF
CDR3 DNA: TGTGCCAGCAGTTCGCCGGGACAGGGGAACACTGAAGCTTTCTTT

D gene: NA
clone size: few
V gene: TRBV18
J gene: TRBJ1-1
CDR3 protein: CASSPGRSTEAFF
CDR3 DNA: TGTGCCAGCTCACCAGGGAGGAGCACTGAAGCTTTCTTT

D gene: NA
clone size: once
V gene: TRBV9
J gene: TRBJ2-2
CDR3 protein: CASDGGVSAGELFF
CDR3 DNA: TGTGCCAGCGACGGGGGAGTAAGTGCCGGGGAGCTGTTTTTT

D gene: NA
clone size: NA
V gene: TRBV7-9
J gene: TRBJ2-3
CDR3 protein: CASSPFSPDTQYF
CDR3 DNA: TGTGCCAGCAGCCCGTTCTCCCCAGATACGCAGTATTTT

D gene: NA
clone size: NA
V gene: TRBV10-3
J gene: TRBJ2-3
CDR3 protein: CAISAASADTQYF
CDR3 DNA: TGTGCCATCAGTGCTGCTAGCGCAGATACGCAGTATTTT

D gene: NA
clone size: NA
V gene: TRBV2
J gene: TRBJ2-7
CDR3 protein: CASAGNSYEQYF
CDR3 DNA: TGTGCCAGCGCAGGCAACTCCTACGAGCAGTACTTC

D gene: TRBD1
clone size: NA
V gene: TRBV2
J gene: TRBJ1-6
CDR3 protein: CASSDQGQGRRPLHF
CDR3 DNA: TGTGCCAGCAGTGATCAAGGACAGGGTCGTCGGCCCCTCCACTTT

D gene: TRBD2
clone size: NA
V gene: TRBV18
J gene: TRBJ2-7
CDR3 protein: CASSPRLAGGQSSYEQYF
CDR3 DNA: TGTGCCAGCTCACCAAGACTAGCGGGAGGGCAAAGCTCCTACGAGCAGTACTTC

D gene: TRBD2
clone size: NA
V gene: TRBV2
J gene: TRBJ2-3
CDR3 protein: CASRPGRAPLDTQYF
CDR3 DNA: TGTGCCAGCAGACCCGGGAGGGCACCTCTAGATACGCAGTATTTT

D gene: NA
clone size: NA
V gene: TRBV7-3
J gene: TRBJ1-1
CDR3 protein: CASSSLEGRGLLNTEAFF
CDR3 DNA: TGTGCCAGCAGCTCCTTGGAAGGCAGGGGCCTCCTGAACACTGAAGCTTTCTTT

D gene: NA
clone size: NA
V gene: TRBV9
J gene: TRBJ2-5
CDR3 protein: CASSSNYQETQYF
CDR3 DNA: TGTGCCAGCAGCTCAAATTACCAAGAGACCCAGTACTTC

D gene: TRBD2
clone size: NA
V gene: TRBV28
J gene: TRBJ2-5
CDR3 protein: CASSLILADQETQYF
CDR3 DNA: TGTGCCAGCAGTTTAATCCTAGCGGATCAAGAGACCCAGTACTTC

D gene: NA
clone size: NA
V gene: TRBV6-5
J gene: TRBJ2-1
CDR3 protein: CASSYGEDNEQFF
CDR3 DNA: TGTGCCAGCAGTTACGGGGAGGACAATGAGCAGTTCTTC

D gene: NA
clone size: NA
V gene: TRBV6-2/TRBV6-3
J gene: TRBJ1-2
CDR3 protein: CASSKATGGYGYTF
CDR3 DNA: TGTGCCAGCAGCAAAGCGACAGGCGGCTATGGCTACACCTTC

D gene: NA
clone size: NA
V gene: TRBV10-1
J gene: TRBJ1-4
CDR3 protein: CASSESTAATNEKLFF
CDR3 DNA: TGCGCCAGCAGTGAGTCGACAGCCGCAACTAATGAAAAACTGTTTTTT

D gene: TRBD1
clone size: NA
V gene: TRBV15
J gene: TRBJ2-5
CDR3 protein: CATSRGGDSAWTQYF
CDR3 DNA: TGTGCCACCAGCAGAGGAGGGGACAGCGCATGGACCCAGTACTTC

D gene: TRBD1
clone size: NA
V gene: TRBV18
J gene: TRBJ2-7
CDR3 protein: CASSPGKGAHEQYF
CDR3 DNA: TGTGCCAGCTCACCAGGAAAGGGGGCCCACGAGCAGTACTTC

D gene: TRBD1
clone size: NA
V gene: TRBV10-1
J gene: TRBJ1-1
CDR3 protein: CASSPGTGYTEAFF
CDR3 DNA: TGCGCCAGCAGTCCCGGGACAGGGTACACTGAAGCTTTCTTT

D gene: TRBD1
clone size: NA
V gene: TRBV5-5
J gene: TRBJ2-3
CDR3 protein: CASSFRDREIDTQYF
CDR3 DNA: TGTGCCAGCAGCTTCCGGGACAGGGAAATAGATACGCAGTATTTT

D gene: TRBD2
clone size: NA
V gene: TRBV5-1
J gene: TRBJ2-7
CDR3 protein: CASSLLAVGGEQYF
CDR3 DNA: TGCGCCAGCAGCTTGCTAGCGGTGGGCGGCGAGCAGTACTTC

D gene: TRBD2
clone size: NA
V gene: TRBV5-1
J gene: TRBJ2-1
CDR3 protein: CASSPSGGWGHEQFF
CDR3 DNA: TGCGCCAGCAGCCCTTCGGGGGGGTGGGGGCATGAGCAGTTCTTC

D gene: TRBD1
clone size: NA
V gene: TRBV27
J gene: TRBJ1-1
CDR3 protein: CASKDRGYTEAFF
CDR3 DNA: TGTGCCAGCAAGGACAGGGGGTATACTGAAGCTTTCTTT

D gene: NA
clone size: NA
V gene: TRBV7-9
J gene: TRBJ1-1
CDR3 protein: CASSRAGGNTEAFF
CDR3 DNA: TGTGCCAGCAGCCGAGCCGGCGGGAACACTGAAGCTTTCTTT

D gene: NA
clone size: NA
V gene: TRBV24-1
J gene: TRBJ2-3
CDR3 protein: CATSDSTMTGTDTQYF
CDR3 DNA: TGTGCCACCAGTGACTCGACTATGACGGGAACAGATACGCAGTATTTT

D gene: TRBD1
clone size: NA
V gene: TRBV11-2
J gene: TRBJ2-5
CDR3 protein: CASSLVAGQTGGLETQYF
CDR3 DNA: TGTGCCAGCAGCTTAGTCGCGGGCCAGACAGGGGGCTTGGAGACCCAGTACTTC

D gene: NA
clone size: NA
V gene: TRBV11-2
J gene: TRBJ2-6
CDR3 protein: CASSHGQWSSGANVLTF
CDR3 DNA: TGTGCCAGCAGCCACGGACAGTGGAGCTCTGGGGCCAACGTCCTGACTTTC

D gene: NA
clone size: NA
V gene: TRBV14
J gene: TRBJ2-2
CDR3 protein: CASNPTVTGELFF
CDR3 DNA: TGTGCCAGCAACCCTACGGTAACCGGGGAGCTGTTTTTT

D gene: TRBD1
clone size: few
V gene: TRBV5-1
J gene: TRBJ2-7
CDR3 protein: CASSLASIGQGKSEQYF
CDR3 DNA: TGCGCCAGCAGCTTGGCCTCTATCGGACAGGGCAAGAGCGAGCAGTACTTC

D gene: TRBD2
clone size: NA
V gene: TRBV24-1
J gene: TRBJ2-1
CDR3 protein: CATSDFSGRSNEQFF
CDR3 DNA: TGTGCCACCAGTGACTTTAGCGGGAGGAGCAATGAGCAGTTCTTC

D gene: NA
clone size: few
V gene: TRBV6-4
J gene: TRBJ1-5
CDR3 protein: CASSDRQDASNQPQHF
CDR3 DNA: TGTGCCAGCAGTGATAGGCAGGATGCTAGCAATCAGCCCCAGCATTTT

D gene: TRBD2
clone size: many
V gene: TRBV27
J gene: TRBJ2-7
CDR3 protein: CASSLPGQLLAGVMYF
CDR3 DNA: TGTGCCAGCAGTTTACCCGGACAATTACTAGCGGGAGTTATGTACTTC

D gene: NA
clone size: NA
V gene: TRBV7-9
J gene: TRBJ1-5
CDR3 protein: CASSLDSYNQPQHF
CDR3 DNA: TGTGCCAGCAGCTTAGACAGTTACAATCAGCCCCAGCATTTT

D gene: TRBD1
clone size: many
V gene: TRBV5-6
J gene: TRBJ1-5
CDR3 protein: CASSSPGQGRCNQPQHF
CDR3 DNA: TGTGCCAGCAGCTCCCCGGGACAGGGGAGGTGCAATCAGCCCCAGCATTTT

D gene: NA
clone size: NA
V gene: TRBV9
J gene: TRBJ2-7
CDR3 protein: CASSPANSFYEQYF
CDR3 DNA: TGTGCCAGCAGCCCGGCTAACAGTTTCTACGAGCAGTACTTC

D gene: TRBD1
clone size: NA
V gene: TRBV13
J gene: TRBJ1-2
CDR3 protein: CASSATGPYGYTF
CDR3 DNA: TGTGCCAGCAGCGCGACAGGGCCCTATGGCTACACCTTC

D gene: TRBD1
clone size: NA
V gene: TRBV19
J gene: TRBJ1-5
CDR3 protein: CASRPAPGQGAARAQNQPQHF
CDR3 DNA: TGTGCCAGTAGACCAGCGCCGGGACAGGGGGCAGCGCGGGCCCAAAATCAGCCCCAGCATTTT

D gene: NA
clone size: few
V gene: TRBV4-1
J gene: TRBJ1-2
CDR3 protein: CASSQELRGYGYTF
CDR3 DNA: TGCGCCAGCAGCCAAGAGCTCAGGGGCTATGGCTACACCTTC

D gene: NA
clone size: NA
V gene: TRBV11-2
J gene: TRBJ2-7
CDR3 protein: CASSLAFQDSSPGYEQYF
CDR3 DNA: TGTGCCAGCAGCTTAGCTTTTCAGGACTCCTCCCCGGGGTACGAGCAGTACTTC

D gene: TRBD2
clone size: many
V gene: TRBV5-4
J gene: TRBJ2-7
CDR3 protein: CASSPVTSGQTHEQYF
CDR3 DNA: TGTGCCAGCAGCCCCGTGACTAGCGGGCAGACCCACGAGCAGTACTTC

D gene: TRBD1
clone size: NA
V gene: TRBV7-6
J gene: TRBJ1-2
CDR3 protein: CASSLDAGGYGYTF
CDR3 DNA: TGTGCCAGCAGCTTAGACGCAGGGGGCTATGGCTACACCTTC

D gene: TRBD1
clone size: NA
V gene: TRBV6-5
J gene: TRBJ1-5
CDR3 protein: CASSQTGNQPQHF
CDR3 DNA: TGTGCCAGCAGTCAGACAGGGAATCAGCCCCAGCATTTT

D gene: TRBD2
clone size: NA
V gene: TRBV27
J gene: TRBJ2-3
CDR3 protein: CASSKGLAGASTDTQYF
CDR3 DNA: TGTGCCAGCAGTAAGGGACTAGCGGGAGCCAGCACAGATACGCAGTATTTT

D gene: NA
clone size: NA
V gene: TRBV10-1
J gene: TRBJ1-2
CDR3 protein: CASSGGLGYGYTF
CDR3 DNA: TGCGCCAGCAGCGGAGGACTGGGCTATGGCTACACCTTC

D gene: NA
clone size: NA
V gene: TRBV28
J gene: TRBJ2-7
CDR3 protein: CASSPDSMVEQYF
CDR3 DNA: TGTGCCAGCAGTCCGGACAGTATGGTCGAGCAGTACTTC

D gene: TRBD1
clone size: few
V gene: TRBV7-8
J gene: TRBJ2-2
CDR3 protein: CASSHSAGGSAGELFF
CDR3 DNA: TGTGCCAGCAGCCACTCCGCAGGGGGCAGTGCCGGGGAGCTGTTTTTT

D gene: TRBD1
clone size: NA
V gene: TRBV9
J gene: TRBJ2-1
CDR3 protein: CASSVRDRAYNEQFF
CDR3 DNA: TGTGCCAGCAGCGTCCGGGACAGAGCTTACAATGAGCAGTTCTTC